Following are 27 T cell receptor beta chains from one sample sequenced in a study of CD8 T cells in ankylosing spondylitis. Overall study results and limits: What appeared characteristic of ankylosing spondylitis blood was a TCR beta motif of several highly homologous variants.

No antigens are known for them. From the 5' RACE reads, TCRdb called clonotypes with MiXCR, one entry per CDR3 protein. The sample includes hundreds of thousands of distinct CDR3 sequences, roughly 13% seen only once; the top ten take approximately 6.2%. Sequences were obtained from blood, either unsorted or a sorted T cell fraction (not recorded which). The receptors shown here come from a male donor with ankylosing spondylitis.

As DNA, the CDR3 is TGTGCCAGCAGCCAAGAGTGGTACAATGAGCAGTTCTTC. This translates into CASSQEWYNEQFF. V is TRBV14 and J is TRBJ2-1, with D hard to call. Per the germline V gene, CDR1 is SGHDN and CDR2 is FVKESK. CDR3 length: 13 residues. V gave up 0 bases and J gave up 4 bases, with 4 bases separating them.

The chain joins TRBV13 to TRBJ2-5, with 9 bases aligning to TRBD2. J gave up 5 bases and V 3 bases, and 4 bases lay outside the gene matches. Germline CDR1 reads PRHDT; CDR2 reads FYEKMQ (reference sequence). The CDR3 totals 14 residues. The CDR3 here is CASSFSSGRETQYF. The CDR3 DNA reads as TGTGCCAGCAGCTTTTCCAGCGGGAGGGAGACCCAGTACTTC.

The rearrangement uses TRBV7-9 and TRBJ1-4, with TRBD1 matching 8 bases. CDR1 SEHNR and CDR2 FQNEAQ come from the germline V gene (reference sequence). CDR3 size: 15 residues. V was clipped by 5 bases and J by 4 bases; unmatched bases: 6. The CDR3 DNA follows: TGTGCCAGCAGCCCAAAGGACAGGGATAATGAAAAACTGTTTTTT. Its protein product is CASSPKDRDNEKLFF.

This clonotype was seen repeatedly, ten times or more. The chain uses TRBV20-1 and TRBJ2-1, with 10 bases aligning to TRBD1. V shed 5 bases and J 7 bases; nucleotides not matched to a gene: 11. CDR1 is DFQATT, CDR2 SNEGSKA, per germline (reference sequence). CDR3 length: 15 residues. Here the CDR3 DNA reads TGCAGTGCTCGAAGCGGGACAGGGGACTCAAATGAGCAGTTCTTC. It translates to CSARSGTGDSNEQFF.

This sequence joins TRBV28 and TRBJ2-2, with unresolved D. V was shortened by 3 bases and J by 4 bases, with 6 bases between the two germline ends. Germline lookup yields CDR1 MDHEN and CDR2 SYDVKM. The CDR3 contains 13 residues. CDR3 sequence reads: CASSFLSTGELFF. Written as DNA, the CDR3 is TGTGCCAGCAGTTTCCTATCCACCGGGGAGCTGTTTTTT.

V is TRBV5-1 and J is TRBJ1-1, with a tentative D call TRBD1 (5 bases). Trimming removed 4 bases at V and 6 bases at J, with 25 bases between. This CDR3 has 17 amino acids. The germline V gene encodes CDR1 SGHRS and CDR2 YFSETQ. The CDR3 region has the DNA TGCGCCAGCAGCCCCAGTAGGGGCAGGGCTTATTCGGCTGAAGCTTTCTTT. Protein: CASSPSRGRAYSAEAFF.

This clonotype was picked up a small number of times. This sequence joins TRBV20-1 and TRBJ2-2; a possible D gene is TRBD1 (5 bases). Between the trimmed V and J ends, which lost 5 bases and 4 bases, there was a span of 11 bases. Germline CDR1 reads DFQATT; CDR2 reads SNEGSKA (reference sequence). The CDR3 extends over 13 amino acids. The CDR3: CSAPKGITGELFF. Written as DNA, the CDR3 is TGCAGTGCTCCAAAGGGGATCACCGGGGAGCTGTTTTTT.

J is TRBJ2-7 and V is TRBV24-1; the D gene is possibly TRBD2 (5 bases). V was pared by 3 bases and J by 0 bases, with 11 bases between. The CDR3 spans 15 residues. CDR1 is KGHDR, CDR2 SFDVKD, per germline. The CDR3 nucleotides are TGTGCCACCAGTGATACAGCGGAGAGCTCCTACGAGCAGTACTTC. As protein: CATSDTAESSYEQYF.

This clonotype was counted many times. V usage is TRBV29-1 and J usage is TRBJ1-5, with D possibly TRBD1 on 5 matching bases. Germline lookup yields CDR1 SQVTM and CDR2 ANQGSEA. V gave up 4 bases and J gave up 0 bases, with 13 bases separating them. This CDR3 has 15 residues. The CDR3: CSVVLEGSSNQPQHF. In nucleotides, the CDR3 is TGCAGCGTTGTTTTGGAGGGGAGTAGCAATCAGCCCCAGCATTTT.

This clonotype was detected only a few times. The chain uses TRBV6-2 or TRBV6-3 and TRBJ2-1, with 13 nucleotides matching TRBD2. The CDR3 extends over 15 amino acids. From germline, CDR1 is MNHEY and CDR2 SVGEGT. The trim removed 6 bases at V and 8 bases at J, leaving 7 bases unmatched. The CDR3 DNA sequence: TGTGCCAGCAGCCAACTAGCGGGAGGGCCCTATGAGCAGTTCTTC. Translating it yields CASSQLAGGPYEQFF.

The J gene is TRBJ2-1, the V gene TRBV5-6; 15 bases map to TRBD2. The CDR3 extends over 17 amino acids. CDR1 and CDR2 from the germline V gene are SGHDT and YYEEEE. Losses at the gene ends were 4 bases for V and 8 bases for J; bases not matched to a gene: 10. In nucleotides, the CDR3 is TGTGCCAGCAGCAGTCCCGGGACTAGCGGGAGGCTTCATGAGCAGTTCTTC. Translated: CASSSPGTSGRLHEQFF.

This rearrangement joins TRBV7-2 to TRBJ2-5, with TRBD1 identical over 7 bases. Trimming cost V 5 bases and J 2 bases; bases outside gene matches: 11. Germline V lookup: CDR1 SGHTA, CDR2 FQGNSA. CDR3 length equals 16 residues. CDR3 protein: CASSQRPPGQQETQYF. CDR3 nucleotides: TGTGCCAGCAGCCAACGACCGCCGGGACAGCAAGAGACCCAGTACTTC.

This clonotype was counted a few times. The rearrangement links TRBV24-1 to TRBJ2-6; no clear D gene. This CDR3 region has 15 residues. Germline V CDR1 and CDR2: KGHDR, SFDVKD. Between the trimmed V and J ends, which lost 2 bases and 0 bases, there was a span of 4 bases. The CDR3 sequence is CATSDYDSGANVLTF. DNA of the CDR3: TGTGCCACCAGTGATTACGACTCTGGGGCCAACGTCCTGACTTTC.

The CDR3 loop is CSASGTGSGNTIYF. CDR3 coding DNA: TGCAGTGCTAGTGGGACAGGGTCTGGAAACACCATATATTTT. The chain recombines TRBV20-1 with TRBJ1-3; 9 positions agree with TRBD1. There are 14 residues in the CDR3. The V gene end was trimmed by 3 bases and the J gene end by 1 base; junction bases not matched to a gene: 1. Looked up from germline, CDR1 is DFQATT and CDR2 is SNEGSKA (reference sequence).

The CDR3 bases are TGTGCCAGCAGTTTTAGCTACGGCTACGAGCAGTACGTC. This encodes CASSFSYGYEQYV. V and J are TRBV12-3 or TRBV12-4 and TRBJ2-7; D is unresolved. The CDR3 has 13 residues. Trimming took 3 bases from V and 3 from J, leaving 9 bases between them.

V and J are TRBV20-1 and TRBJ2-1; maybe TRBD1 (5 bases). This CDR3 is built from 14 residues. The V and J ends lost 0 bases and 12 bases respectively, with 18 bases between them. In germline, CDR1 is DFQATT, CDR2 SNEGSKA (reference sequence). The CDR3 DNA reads TGCAGTGCTAGAGATCTGGGTGTCGGCCAGGGGCAGTTCTTC. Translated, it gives CSARDLGVGQGQFF.

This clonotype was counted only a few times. CDR3 DNA: TGTGCCAGCACCACGGGAGGGTCCTACAATGAGCAGTTCTTC. Protein product: CASTTGGSYNEQFF. This chain connects TRBV2 to TRBJ2-1; 8 positions agree with TRBD2. Germline CDR1 is SNHLY and CDR2 is FYNNEI. With V trimmed by 7 bases and J by 1 base, 3 bases remained unmatched. The CDR3 is made up of 14 amino acids.

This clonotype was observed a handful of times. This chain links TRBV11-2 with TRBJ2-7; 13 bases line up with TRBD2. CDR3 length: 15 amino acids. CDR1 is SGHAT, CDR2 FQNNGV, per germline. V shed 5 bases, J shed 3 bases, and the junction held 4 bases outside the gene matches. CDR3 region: CASSAGLAGVYEQYV. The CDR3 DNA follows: TGTGCCAGCAGCGCCGGACTAGCGGGAGTCTACGAGCAGTACGTC.

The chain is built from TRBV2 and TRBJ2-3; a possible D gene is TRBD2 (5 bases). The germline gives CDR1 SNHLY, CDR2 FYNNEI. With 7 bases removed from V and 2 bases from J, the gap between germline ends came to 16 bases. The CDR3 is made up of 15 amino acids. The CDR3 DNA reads TGTGCCAGCACCCGGACTCTCTCCTTCACAGATACGCAGTATTTT. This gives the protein CASTRTLSFTDTQYF.

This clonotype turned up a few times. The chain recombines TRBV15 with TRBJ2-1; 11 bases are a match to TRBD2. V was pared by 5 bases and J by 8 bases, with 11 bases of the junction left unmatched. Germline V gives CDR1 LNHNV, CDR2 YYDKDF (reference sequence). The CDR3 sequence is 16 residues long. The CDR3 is CATSPRSGRASDEQFF. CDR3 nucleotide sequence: TGTGCCACCAGCCCCCGTAGCGGGAGGGCCAGTGATGAGCAGTTCTTC.

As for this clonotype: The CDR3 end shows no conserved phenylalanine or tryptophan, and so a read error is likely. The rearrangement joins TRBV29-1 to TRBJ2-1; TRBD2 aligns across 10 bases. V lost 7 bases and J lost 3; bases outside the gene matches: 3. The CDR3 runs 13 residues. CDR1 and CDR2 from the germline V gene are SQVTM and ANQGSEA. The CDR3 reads CSAGTSVYNEQFS. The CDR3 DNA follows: TGCAGCGCTGGGACTAGCGTCTACAATGAGCAGTTCTCC.

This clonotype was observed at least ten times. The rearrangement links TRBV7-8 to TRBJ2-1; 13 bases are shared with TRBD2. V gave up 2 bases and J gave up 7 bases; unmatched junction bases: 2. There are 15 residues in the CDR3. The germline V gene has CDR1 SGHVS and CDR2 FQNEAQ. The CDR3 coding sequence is TGTGCCAGCAGCTTATGGACTAGCGGGAGTAATGAGCAGTTCTTC. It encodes CASSLWTSGSNEQFF. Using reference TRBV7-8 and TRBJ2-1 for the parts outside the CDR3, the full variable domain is GAGVSQSPRYKVAKRGQDVALRCDPISGHVSLFWYQQALGQGPEFLTYFQNEAQLDKSGLPSDRFFAERPEGSVSTLKIQRTQQEDSAVYLCASSLWTSGSNEQFFGPGTRLTVL.

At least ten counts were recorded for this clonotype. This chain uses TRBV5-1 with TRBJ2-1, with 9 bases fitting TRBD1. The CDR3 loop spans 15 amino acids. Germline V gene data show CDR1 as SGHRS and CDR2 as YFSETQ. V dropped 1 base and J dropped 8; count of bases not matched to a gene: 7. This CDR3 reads CASSLRTGDVDEQFF. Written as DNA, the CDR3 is TGCGCCAGCAGCTTGAGGACAGGGGATGTCGATGAGCAGTTCTTC.

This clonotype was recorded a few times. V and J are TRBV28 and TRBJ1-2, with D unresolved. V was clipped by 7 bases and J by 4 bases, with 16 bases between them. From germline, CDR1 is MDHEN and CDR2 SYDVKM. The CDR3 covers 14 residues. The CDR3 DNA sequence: TGTGCCAGCACCCCGCCCAACCCAATCTATGGCTACACCTTC. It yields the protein CASTPPNPIYGYTF.

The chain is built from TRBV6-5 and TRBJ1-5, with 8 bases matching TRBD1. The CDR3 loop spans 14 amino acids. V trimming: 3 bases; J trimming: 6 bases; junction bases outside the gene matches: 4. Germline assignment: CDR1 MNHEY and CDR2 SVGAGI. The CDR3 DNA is TGTGCCAGCAGTTATGGGACAGGAGGTCAGCCCCAGCATTTT. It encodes CASSYGTGGQPQHF.

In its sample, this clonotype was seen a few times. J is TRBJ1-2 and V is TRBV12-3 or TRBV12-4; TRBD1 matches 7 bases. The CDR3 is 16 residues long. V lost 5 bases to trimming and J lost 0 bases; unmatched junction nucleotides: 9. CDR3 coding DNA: TGTGCCAGCAGTCCCTCACAGGGGTCGACTAACTATGGCTACACCTTC. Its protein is CASSPSQGSTNYGYTF.

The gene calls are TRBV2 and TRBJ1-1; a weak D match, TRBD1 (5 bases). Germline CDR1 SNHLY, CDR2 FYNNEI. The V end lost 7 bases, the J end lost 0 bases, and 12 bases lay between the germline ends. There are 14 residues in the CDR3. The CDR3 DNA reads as TGTGCCAGCAATCACAGGACCATGAACACTGAAGCTTTCTTT. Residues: CASNHRTMNTEAFF. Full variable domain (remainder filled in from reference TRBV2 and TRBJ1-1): EPEVTQTPSHQVTQMGQEVILRCVPISNHLYFYWYRQILGQKVEFLVSFYNNEISEKSEIFDDQFSVERPDGSNFTLKIRSTKLEDSAMYFCASNHRTMNTEAFFGQGTRLTVV.